This T cell receptor beta chain appears in the sequencing data of a study of CD8 T cells in ankylosing spondylitis. General observations from the study: As reported, disease-linked clones showed significant enrichment in matched ankylosing spondylitis synovial fluid. Blood of patients with ankylosing spondylitis appeared to be characterized by a TCR beta motif of eight highly homologous variants. CD8+ cells made up the disease-linked clones, which were relatively rare in peripheral blood.

Germline V CDR1 and CDR2: MNHEY, SVGEGT. V lost 0 bases to trimming and J lost 1 base, with 8 bases between them. CDR3 length: 15 residues. With respect to this clonotype: Its antigen is not known.

Using its own MiXCR run on the 5' RACE reads, TCRdb lists one record per CDR3 protein. This sample yields fewer than 550,000 distinct CDR3 sequences, of which about 5.4% are seen a single time; roughly 3.2% belongs to the top ten. The TCR comes from a male donor with ankylosing spondylitis. The rearrangement links TRBV6-2 or TRBV6-3 to TRBJ2-3; no firm D call. The specimen was blood, either unsorted or a sorted T cell fraction (not recorded which). CDR3 bases: TGTGCCAGCAGTTACTCCCTCGGACGCACAGATACGCAGTATTTT. As protein: CASSYSLGRTDTQYF.